The 2 T cell receptor beta chains below were found in one sample sequenced in a study of blood T cell repertoires in COVID-19. TCRdb's table, derived via immunoSEQ multiplex PCR, lists solely in-frame clones and lacks some. The table shows more than 45,000 clones, with roughly 87% occurring only once. Input material: peripheral blood. The receptors originated from a human donor with active COVID-19. The donor label of this sample is uncertain.

This clone was detected once. This sequence joins TRBV9 and TRBJ1-4, with TRBD1 as a possible D gene (6 bases). Germline loops: CDR1 SGDLS, CDR2 YYNGEE. The CDR3 is made up of 17 amino acids. Trimming removed 4 bases from V and 4 bases from J, with 20 bases in between. CDR3 in amino acids: CASSLRGEGVYNEKLFF. For the CDR3, the DNA is TGTGCCAGCAGCCTAAGGGGAGAGGGGGTCTATAATGAAAAACTGTTTTTT.

The gene calls are TRBV6-5 and TRBJ1-4; TRBD1 might be the D (6 bases). This CDR3 has 15 residues. Germline V gene sequence: CDR1 MNHEY, CDR2 SVGAGI. The germline V and J ends were trimmed by 5 bases and 4 bases, with 14 bases remaining between them. The CDR3 region is CASSTLDSRNEKLFF. CDR3 DNA sequence: TGTGCCAGCAGTACCTTGGACAGCCGTAATGAAAAACTGTTTTTT.